What follows are 27 T cell receptor beta chains derived from one specimen sequenced in a study of cytomegalovirus exposure and HLA in healthy donors. Primers: 60 Vbeta forward and 13 Jbeta reverse. The method was immunoSEQ multiplex PCR; TCRdb's version includes in-frame clones alone and lacks a portion of them. Of about 200,000 clones detected, about three quarters appear once; the ten largest clones hold around 16%. The sequencing input was PBMCs. The receptors were gathered from a man between 40 and 49 years old in good health and CMV-seronegative.

In DNA, the CDR3 is TGTGCCAGCAGTGAAACAAGCGGGAGGGCCTACGAGCAGTACTTC. Residues: CASSETSGRAYEQYF. This sequence joins TRBV6-1 and TRBJ2-7, with TRBD2 matching over 10 bases. CDR1 and CDR2 (germline): MNHNS, SASEGT. J lost 2 bases, V lost 2 bases, and 3 bases had no gene match. The CDR3 totals 15 residues.

V is TRBV10-3 and J is TRBJ1-4, with D tentatively TRBD1 (6 bases). This CDR3 region has 18 residues. V lost 5 bases and J lost 0, with 19 bases in between. Germline V gene data show CDR1 as ENHRY and CDR2 as SYGVKD. CDR3 nucleotide sequence: TGTGCCATCAGTAGGCAAGGGACACCCTCTGCAACTAATGAAAAACTGTTTTTT. Translated: CAISRQGTPSATNEKLFF.

The chain uses TRBV15 and TRBJ1-4; 7 bases fit TRBD1. Germline CDR1 is LNHNV and CDR2 is YYDKDF (reference sequence). The ends lost 5 bases at V and 5 bases at J; junction bases unmatched: 8. The CDR3 contains 15 residues. As DNA, the CDR3 is TGTGCCACCAGCTTTGACCAGGGGGAGAATGAAAAACTGTTTTTT. Encoded protein: CATSFDQGENEKLFF.

The chain uses TRBV19 and TRBJ2-6, with D perhaps TRBD1 (5 bases). Germline CDR1 LNHDA, CDR2 SQIVND (reference sequence). This CDR3 contains 17 residues. V lost 4 bases and J lost 0, with 13 bases in between. The CDR3 DNA reads as TGTGCCAGTAGTAGTGTGGGGCAGGGCTCTGGGGCCAACGTCCTGACTTTC. It translates to CASSSVGQGSGANVLTF.

The chain is built from TRBV5-1 and TRBJ2-1; tentatively, D is TRBD1 (5 bases). V shed 4 bases and J shed 1 base, with 18 bases lying between them. Germline loops: CDR1 SGHRS, CDR2 YFSETQ. The CDR3 is 17 amino acids. In nucleotides, the CDR3 is TGCGCCAGCAGCCTTGCCCCCGGACAATGGTCCTACAATGAGCAGTTCTTC. Encoded protein: CASSLAPGQWSYNEQFF.

This chain connects TRBV7-3 to TRBJ1-1; possible D gene TRBD1, 5 bases. The V gene lost 2 bases and the J gene lost 0 bases, with 10 bases spanning the gap. From germline, CDR1 is SGHTA and CDR2 FQGTGA. The CDR3 totals 15 residues. The CDR3 region is CASSLSGGMNTEAFF. In nucleotides, the CDR3 is TGTGCCAGCAGCTTATCGGGGGGGATGAACACTGAAGCTTTCTTT.

The chain employs TRBV6-6 and TRBJ1-4; TRBD1 agrees at 8 bases. The CDR3 is 16 amino acids. Germline V gene lookup returns CDR1 MNHNY and CDR2 SVGAGI (reference sequence). V lost 7 bases and J lost 0; bases outside the gene matches: 7. The CDR3, as DNA: TGTGCCAGCACCCCAGGGGGCGGCTCAACTAATGAAAAACTGTTTTTT. This gives the protein CASTPGGGSTNEKLFF.

The rearrangement joins TRBV11-2 to TRBJ1-1; perhaps TRBD1 as D (5 bases). V was cut by 5 bases and J by 4 bases, with 11 bases left in between. Per germline, CDR1 SGHAT and CDR2 FQNNGV. The CDR3 is 13 residues long. The CDR3 DNA is TGTGCCAGCAGCCTACCCAGGGTCACTGAAGCTTTCTTT. Amino acids: CASSLPRVTEAFF.

This chain connects TRBV9 to TRBJ2-7, with D tentatively TRBD2 (5 bases). CDR1 and CDR2 (germline): SGDLS, YYNGEE. V was shortened by 2 bases and J by 0 bases, with 12 bases between the two germline ends. The CDR3 sequence is 15 residues long. The CDR3 DNA reads as TGTGCCAGCAGCGTTGCGGGCAGCCTCTCCTACGAGCAGTACTTC. Translated, it gives CASSVAGSLSYEQYF. Looking up the rest from reference TRBV9 and TRBJ2-7 gives the full variable domain: DSGVTQTPKHLITATGQRVTLRCSPRSGDLSVYWYQQSLDQGLQFLIQYYNGEERAKGNILERFSAQQFPDLHSELNLSSLELGDSALYFCASSVAGSLSYEQYFGPGTRLTVT.

This clone was picked up a small number of times. The rearrangement joins TRBV30 to TRBJ1-3, with D tentatively TRBD1 (6 bases). The germline V gene has CDR1 GTSNPN and CDR2 SVGIG (reference sequence). This CDR3 region has 14 residues. Trimming stripped 2 bases from V and 0 bases from J, with 8 bases between. The chain's CDR3 is CAWSKGGSGNTIYF. The CDR3 nucleotides are TGTGCCTGGAGTAAAGGGGGCTCTGGAAACACCATATATTTT.

This sequence joins TRBV5-1 and TRBJ1-6; 7 bases match TRBD1. The CDR3 length is 14 residues. The V gene's germline CDR1 is SGHRS and CDR2 YFSETQ. The V gene end was trimmed by 4 bases and the J gene end by 8 bases; junction bases not matched to a gene: 6. The CDR3 DNA follows: TGCGCCAGCAGCCGCGGGACAGAGGATTCACCCCTCCACTTT. Protein sequence: CASSRGTEDSPLHF.

This chain uses TRBV6-7 with TRBJ1-6; the D is unclear. TRBV6-7 is recorded as an ORF, its role being uncertain. The CDR3 has 17 residues. V shed 2 bases and J shed 2 bases, with 13 bases lying between them. CDR3 region: CASSYPSLEPYNSPLHF. CDR3 nucleotides: TGTGCCAGCAGTTACCCTTCCTTGGAGCCCTATAATTCACCCCTCCACTTT.

The V call is TRBV11-2, the J call TRBJ2-5; D is unresolved. Germline assignment: CDR1 SGHAT and CDR2 FQNNGV. The V gene lost 3 bases and the J gene lost 5 bases, with 16 bases spanning the gap. There are 15 residues in the CDR3. This CDR3 reads CASSFFPQVGETQYF. CDR3 nucleotide sequence: TGTGCCAGCAGCTTTTTCCCCCAGGTTGGGGAGACCCAGTACTTC.

CDR3 in amino acids: CASSESYGGNYEQYF. CDR3 nucleotide sequence: TGCGCCAGCAGTGAGTCGTACGGGGGAAACTACGAGCAGTACTTC. The chain employs TRBV10-1 and TRBJ2-7; a possible D gene is TRBD2 (6 bases). Trimming stripped 0 bases from V and 3 bases from J, with 12 bases between. CDR3 size: 15 residues. CDR1 and CDR2 from the germline V gene are WNHNN and SYGVQD (reference sequence).

The sample holds a few counts of this clone. V gene TRBV13 combines with J gene TRBJ2-3; D possibly corresponds to TRBD2 (5 bases). Germline assignment: CDR1 PRHDT and CDR2 FYEKMQ (reference sequence). Deletions cut 1 base from V and 2 bases from J, with 7 bases between. This CDR3 comprises 14 residues. The CDR3 sequence: CASSLAGTTDTQYF. CDR3 nucleotides: TGTGCCAGCAGCTTAGCGGGAACCACAGATACGCAGTATTTT.

The J gene is TRBJ2-7, the V gene TRBV4-2; no clear D gene. The germline V and J ends were trimmed by 2 bases and 6 bases, with 11 bases remaining between them. Germline CDR1 and CDR2: LGHNA and YNFKEQ. This CDR3 comprises 13 residues. CDR3 sequence (DNA): TGTGCCAGCAGCCAACCCCTCGAGAGCGAGCAGTACTTC. Protein sequence: CASSQPLESEQYF.

The sample holds a few counts of this clone. This chain joins TRBV4-2 and TRBJ1-1; 9 bases line up with TRBD1. The trim removed 4 bases at V and 0 bases at J, leaving 6 bases unmatched. CDR3 length: 16 amino acids. CDR1 LGHNA and CDR2 YNFKEQ come from the germline V gene. The DNA of the CDR3 is TGTGCCAGCAGCCGAGGACAGGGGCCGATGAACACTGAAGCTTTCTTT. Its translation: CASSRGQGPMNTEAFF.

V is TRBV2 and J is TRBJ2-5; D is perhaps TRBD1 (6 bases). The germline V and J ends were trimmed by 3 bases and 4 bases, with 6 bases remaining between them. The CDR3 sequence is 12 residues long. Germline CDR1 is SNHLY and CDR2 is FYNNEI. The CDR3 nucleotides are TGTGCCAGCAGTGACAGGGGAGAGACCCAGTACTTC. Its translation is CASSDRGETQYF.

In its sample, this clone was seen a few times. V is TRBV15 and J is TRBJ2-3; the D gene is possibly TRBD2 (5 bases). Trimming left V 2 bases short and J 2 bases short, with 11 bases between. CDR1 and CDR2 from the germline V gene are LNHNV and YYDKDF (reference sequence). The CDR3 is made up of 15 amino acids. CDR3 in DNA: TGTGCCACCAGCAGAAAGCGGACCTACACAGATACGCAGTATTTT. It codes for CATSRKRTYTDTQYF.

This chain joins TRBV15 and TRBJ2-1; TRBD2 agrees at 9 bases. The ends lost 0 bases at V and 9 bases at J; junction bases unmatched: 6. The germline CDR1 and CDR2 sequences are LNHNV and YYDKDF (reference sequence). The CDR3 runs to 15 residues. The CDR3, as DNA: TGTGCCACCAGCAGAGATCCGGGACTAGCACGTGAGCAGTTCTTC. Its protein is CATSRDPGLAREQFF. The full variable domain, in which reference TRBV15 and TRBJ2-1 provide the parts outside the CDR3, is DAMVIQNPRYQVTQFGKPVTLSCSQTLNHNVMYWYQQKSSQAPKLLFHYYDKDFNNEADTPDNFQSRRPNTSFCFLDIRSPGLGDTAMYLCATSRDPGLAREQFFGPGTRLTVL.

This chain connects TRBV10-3 to TRBJ2-7; tentative D call: TRBD1 (5 bases). The germline V gene has CDR1 ENHRY and CDR2 SYGVKD. The CDR3 runs to 10 residues. The V and J ends lost 10 bases and 5 bases respectively, with 9 bases between them. CDR3 protein: CASRGDEQYF. Here the CDR3 DNA reads TGTGCCAGTAGGGGTGACGAGCAGTACTTC.

This chain connects TRBV2 to TRBJ2-7, with D tentatively TRBD2 (8 bases). CDR3 size: 15 residues. V shed 5 bases and J shed 2 bases, with 16 bases lying between them. Germline V gene data show CDR1 as SNHLY and CDR2 as FYNNEI. The DNA for the CDR3 is TGTGCCAGCAGTCAAGGGGGCGGGGGGACCTACGAGCAGTACTTC. Translated, it gives CASSQGGGGTYEQYF. The full variable domain, completed using reference TRBV2 and TRBJ2-7, is EPEVTQTPSHQVTQMGQEVILRCVPISNHLYFYWYRQILGQKVEFLVSFYNNEISEKSEIFDDQFSVERPDGSNFTLKIRSTKLEDSAMYFCASSQGGGGTYEQYFGPGTRLTVT.

The chain employs TRBV7-2 and TRBJ1-2; D may be TRBD1 (6 bases). V dropped 2 bases and J dropped 2 bases, with 6 bases sitting between them. Germline loops: CDR1 SGHTA, CDR2 FQGNSA. The CDR3 loop spans 13 amino acids. The DNA for the CDR3 is TGTGCCAGCAGCTTACAGGGGAACTATGGCTACACCTTC. Translated: CASSLQGNYGYTF.

This clone has just a few counts. A read error may account for a junction end that differs from germline. The rearrangement links TRBV7-9 to TRBJ1-4; maybe TRBD1 (5 bases). This CDR3 spans 14 amino acids. Germline V CDR1 and CDR2: SEHNR, FQNEAQ (reference sequence). This chain's CDR3 is CASTLGEFNEKLFF. Written as DNA, the CDR3 is TGTGCCAGCACCTTAGGGGAGTTTAATGAAAAACTGTTTTTT.

This clone was seen once. The V gene is TRBV5-4, the J gene TRBJ1-3, with D perhaps TRBD1 (6 bases). Trimming shortened V by 4 bases and J by 0 bases, and 14 bases separated the two germline ends. Germline CDR1 and CDR2: SGHNT and YYREEE (reference sequence). This CDR3 spans 16 amino acids. CDR3 DNA: TGTGCCAGCAGCCGCTGGGGGCCCCCCTCTGGAAACACCATATATTTT. Translated: CASSRWGPPSGNTIYF.

With respect to this clone: Germline is not matched at one junction end, which may reflect a read error. This chain connects TRBV6-6 to TRBJ1-2; D perhaps matches TRBD1 (6 bases). Per the germline V gene, CDR1 is MNHNY and CDR2 is SVGAGI (reference sequence). This CDR3 contains 14 residues. CDR3 coding DNA: TGTGCCAGCAGTTACGAGGACAGACAGGATGGCTACACCTTT. This sequence encodes CASSYEDRQDGYTF.

The chain joins TRBV29-1 to TRBJ2-7; weak D call: TRBD2 (5 bases). The CDR3 spans 13 residues. Trimming took 2 bases from V and 7 from J, leaving 15 bases between them. Germline CDR1 reads SQVTM; CDR2 reads ANQGSEA. CDR3 DNA: TGCAGCGTTGAAAAGTCGACTACGGGAGAGCAGTACTTC. Its protein is CSVEKSTTGEQYF.